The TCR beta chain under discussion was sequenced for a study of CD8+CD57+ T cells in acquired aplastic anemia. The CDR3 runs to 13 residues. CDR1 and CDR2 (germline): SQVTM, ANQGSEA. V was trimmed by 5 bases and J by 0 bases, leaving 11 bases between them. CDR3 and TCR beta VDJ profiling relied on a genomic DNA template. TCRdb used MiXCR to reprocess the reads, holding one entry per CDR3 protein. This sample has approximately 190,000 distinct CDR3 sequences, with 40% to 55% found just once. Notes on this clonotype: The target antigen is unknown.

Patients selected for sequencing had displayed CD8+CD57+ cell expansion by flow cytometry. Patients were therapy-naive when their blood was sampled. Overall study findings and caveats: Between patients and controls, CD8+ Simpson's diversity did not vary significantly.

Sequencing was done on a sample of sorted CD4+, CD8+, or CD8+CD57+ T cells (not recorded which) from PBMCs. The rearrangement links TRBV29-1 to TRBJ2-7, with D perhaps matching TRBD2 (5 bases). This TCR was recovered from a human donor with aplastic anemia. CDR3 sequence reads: CSVIDGLSYEQYF. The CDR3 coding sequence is TGCAGCGTTATCGACGGACTCTCCTACGAGCAGTACTTC.